This T cell receptor (beta chain) is drawn from a study of blood T cell repertoires in COVID-19. On the study more broadly: From the United States, Italy and Spain came samples of acute and convalescent COVID-19. T cells, B-cell-depleted T cells, or PBMCs supplied cDNA or gDNA.

Trimming left V 0 bases short and J 4 bases short, with 12 bases between. Germline V lookup: CDR1 KGHSH, CDR2 LQKENI. The CDR3 is 15 amino acids. In the source study's methods: Amplification from reference gene primers served as the basis for estimated nucleated cell counts. Libraries were prepared by immunoSEQ multiplex PCR; TCRdb keeps only in-frame clonotypes and omits some of them. The DNA was the basis for D and trimming; V, J and clone size are from that table. There are more than 85,000 clones in the sample; 75% occur only once, and approximately 4.4% lies in the top ten. This TCR was sampled from a woman aged 45-65 years with acute or convalescent COVID-19. Sequenced: peripheral blood. The chain is built from TRBV18 and TRBJ1-2; no reliable D call. The CDR3 DNA reads TGTGCCAGCTCACCACCTAGCAGTAAATTCTATGGCTACACCTTC. The encoded protein is CASSPPSSKFYGYTF. Full variable domain (missing parts from reference TRBV18 and TRBJ1-2): NAGVMQNPRHLVRRRGQEARLRCSPMKGHSHVYWYRQLPEEGLKFMVYLQKENIIDESGMPKERFSAEFPKEGPSILRIQQVVRGDSAAYFCASSPPSSKFYGYTFGSGTRLTVV.